Shown below are 15 T cell receptor beta chains from a single sample sequenced in a study of blood T cell repertoires in COVID-19. Sequencing was performed with immunoSEQ multiplex PCR; in TCRdb, only in-frame clones are kept and a portion is missing. Here the sample spans around 270,000 clones, roughly nine tenths being singletons. The material sequenced was peripheral blood. These receptors were obtained from a man aged 60-69 years who had recovered from COVID-19.

The rearrangement joins TRBV6-5 to TRBJ2-1, with D perhaps matching TRBD2 (6 bases). The germline V gene has CDR1 MNHEY and CDR2 SVGAGI. V was cut by 4 bases and J by 5 bases, with 15 bases left in between. CDR3 size: 15 residues. DNA of the CDR3: TGTGCCAGCAGTTGGGCGGGGCCTGCACACAATGAGCAGTTCTTC. It specifies CASSWAGPAHNEQFF.

This clone was recorded only once. The J gene is TRBJ2-5, the V gene TRBV7-2; possible D gene TRBD2, 7 bases. The CDR3 consists of 16 residues. V lost 5 bases to trimming and J lost 3 bases, with 19 bases between them. Germline V gene data show CDR1 as SGHTA and CDR2 as FQGNSA. The CDR3 sequence: CASSALPGGAKETQYF. The CDR3 DNA is TGTGCCAGCAGCGCCCTCCCGGGGGGCGCAAAAGAGACCCAGTACTTC.

This clone was found once. The chain recombines TRBV7-2 with TRBJ1-5; the D is unclear. This CDR3 is built from 13 residues. V was trimmed by 3 bases and J by 4 bases, leaving 7 bases between them. Germline-derived CDR1 and CDR2 are SGHTA and FQGNSA. The CDR3 DNA follows: TGTGCCAGCAGCTTGGTTGAGAATCAGCCCCAGCATTTT. Translated: CASSLVENQPQHF.

The chain's CDR3 is CASDGTNYGYTF. In DNA, the CDR3 is TGTGCCAGCGACGGGACTAACTATGGCTACACCTTC. The chain uses TRBV12-3 or TRBV12-4 and TRBJ1-2; D is undetermined. The CDR3 has 12 amino acids. Trimming took off 8 bases at V and 0 bases at J, with 7 bases between the two ends.

The chain recombines TRBV5-6 with TRBJ1-6; 8 bases map to TRBD1. This CDR3 is built from 15 residues. Per the germline V gene, CDR1 is SGHDT and CDR2 is YYEEEE. V trimming: 6 bases; J trimming: 7 bases; junction bases outside the gene matches: 9. CDR3 bases: TGTGCCAGCACCATACTGGACAGGGACAATTCACCCCTCCACTTT. It specifies CASTILDRDNSPLHF.

The sample holds a few counts of this clone. This chain joins TRBV6-5 and TRBJ1-1; weak D call: TRBD1 (6 bases). Trimming took 2 bases from V and 4 from J, leaving 14 bases between them. The CDR3 is 15 amino acids. Looked up from germline, CDR1 is MNHEY and CDR2 is SVGAGI. CDR3 in amino acids: CASSYRTGLSTEAFF. The CDR3 DNA sequence: TGTGCCAGCAGTTACCGTACAGGGCTCAGCACTGAAGCTTTCTTT.

The rearrangement joins TRBV2 to TRBJ2-7; TRBD1 might be the D (5 bases). CDR3 length: 12 amino acids. Germline V lookup: CDR1 SNHLY, CDR2 FYNNEI. The V end was cut by 3 bases, the J end by 3 bases, with 6 bases between. Written as DNA, the CDR3 is TGTGCCAGCAGTGATCAGGGCTACGAGCAGTACTTC. This encodes CASSDQGYEQYF.

Turning to this clone: The same CDR3 also results from other DNA sequences found in this sample. This chain uses TRBV20-1 with TRBJ2-5; D unclear. The CDR3 has 11 residues. Germline-derived CDR1 and CDR2 are DFQATT and SNEGSKA (reference sequence). V lost 1 base to trimming and J lost 4 bases, with 4 bases between them. The CDR3: CSARAGETQYF. The DNA of the CDR3 is TGCAGTGCTAGAGCGGGAGAGACCCAGTACTTC.

CDR3 sequence: CASNRAGGNTGELFF. CDR3 nucleotide sequence: TGTGCCAGCAATAGAGCGGGGGGGAACACCGGGGAGCTGTTTTTT. The genes are TRBV6-5 and TRBJ2-2; 9 positions agree with TRBD2. The V gene's germline CDR1 is MNHEY and CDR2 SVGAGI. Losses at the gene ends were 7 bases for V and 1 base for J; bases not matched to a gene: 4. This CDR3 has 15 residues.

The rearrangement links TRBV6-4 to TRBJ1-1; D possibly corresponds to TRBD1 (6 bases). Germline CDR1 MRHNA, CDR2 SNTAGT. Trimming cost V 6 bases and J 6 bases, with 14 bases left between them. The CDR3 is made up of 13 amino acids. The CDR3 DNA reads TGTGCCAGCAGGCGAATACAGGGCGCTGAAGCTTTCTTT. It yields the protein CASRRIQGAEAFF.

The chain links TRBV2 to TRBJ1-6; possible D gene TRBD1, 5 bases. CDR3 length equals 15 residues. Germline CDR1 SNHLY, CDR2 FYNNEI. Trimming removed 8 bases at V and 9 bases at J, with 20 bases between. This CDR3 is CASRPPRGMGSPLHF. The CDR3 DNA sequence: TGTGCCAGCCGTCCCCCTAGGGGAATGGGTTCACCCCTCCACTTT. Using reference TRBV2 and TRBJ1-6 for the parts outside the CDR3, the full variable domain is EPEVTQTPSHQVTQMGQEVILRCVPISNHLYFYWYRQILGQKVEFLVSFYNNEISEKSEIFDDQFSVERPDGSNFTLKIRSTKLEDSAMYFCASRPPRGMGSPLHFGNGTRLTVT.

The chain's CDR3 is CASSEAAGVTGELFF. DNA for the CDR3: TGTGCCAGCAGTGAGGCGGCAGGGGTGACCGGGGAGCTGTTTTTT. The chain joins TRBV2 to TRBJ2-2; D possibly corresponds to TRBD1 (6 bases). CDR1 SNHLY and CDR2 FYNNEI come from the germline V gene. The CDR3 loop spans 15 amino acids. V gave up 3 bases and J gave up 5 bases, with 13 bases separating them.

The chain uses TRBV6-5 and TRBJ1-5; D is perhaps TRBD1 (6 bases). This CDR3 comprises 15 residues. Between the trimmed V and J ends, which lost 2 bases and 5 bases, there was a span of 13 bases. Germline V gene lookup returns CDR1 MNHEY and CDR2 SVGAGI. CDR3 in DNA: TGTGCCAGCAGTTACGGAACAGGGCGAGATCAGCCCCAGCATTTT. Translated: CASSYGTGRDQPQHF.

The chain recombines TRBV6-5 with TRBJ2-7, with D perhaps matching TRBD2 (7 bases). Germline V gene lookup returns CDR1 MNHEY and CDR2 SVGAGI. There are 15 residues in the CDR3. Trimming pared 0 bases from V and 2 bases from J, leaving 11 bases between. The CDR3 sequence is CASSYSSGTPYEQYF. CDR3 nucleotide sequence: TGTGCCAGCAGTTACTCGAGCGGGACACCCTACGAGCAGTACTTC.

The rearrangement uses TRBV10-3 and TRBJ1-5; TRBD1 aligns across 10 bases. This CDR3 comprises 16 residues. V shed 0 bases and J 7 bases; nucleotides not matched to a gene: 6. CDR1 is ENHRY and CDR2 is SYGVKD in the germline V gene. The CDR3 DNA reads as TGTGCCATCAGTGAGTCGGGACAGGGGATAAGGCAGCCCCAGCATTTT. It yields the protein CAISESGQGIRQPQHF.